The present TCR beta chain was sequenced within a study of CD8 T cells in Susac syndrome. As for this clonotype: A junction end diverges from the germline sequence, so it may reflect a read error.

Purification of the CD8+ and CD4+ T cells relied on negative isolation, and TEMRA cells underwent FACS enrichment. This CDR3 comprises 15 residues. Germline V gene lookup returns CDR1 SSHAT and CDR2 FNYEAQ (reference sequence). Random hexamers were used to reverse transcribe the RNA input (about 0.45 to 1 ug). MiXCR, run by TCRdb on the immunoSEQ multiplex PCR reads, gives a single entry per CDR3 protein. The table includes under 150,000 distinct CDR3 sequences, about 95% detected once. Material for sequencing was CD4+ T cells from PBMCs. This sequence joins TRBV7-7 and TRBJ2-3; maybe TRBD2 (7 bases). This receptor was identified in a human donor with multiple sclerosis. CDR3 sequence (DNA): TGTGCTAGCAGCTTAGCGCGGGGGCGGACAGATACGCAGTATTTT. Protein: CASSLARGRTDTQYF.